This T cell receptor (beta chain) emerged from a study of T cells in Graves' hyperthyroidism and ophthalmopathy. Study context: At the time of initial diagnosis and before any treatment, peripheral blood was collected.

The CDR3 is 15 amino acids. Germline values: CDR1 MNHNS, CDR2 SASEGT. The ends lost 3 bases at V and 4 bases at J; junction bases unmatched: 6. There were TCR beta CDR3 regions amplified from RNA transcripts. Researchers ran a first-round RT-PCR on the TCR CDR3 using the HTBI primer set. TCRdb called the multiplex PCR reads again in MiXCR, with one record for every CDR3 protein. The data hold more than 350,000 distinct CDR3 sequences, with over 12% observed a single time. The table lists this clonotype with many counts. The antigen is not known. Study-wide findings and caveats: Most clonotypes expanded in thyroid above 0.001 were likewise present in blood.

The origin of this receptor is a woman aged 55-75 years with Graves' ophthalmopathy. This chain uses TRBV6-1 with TRBJ2-7; 10 positions match TRBD1. Sequencing was performed on blood. CDR3 residues: CASSDLRDRGYEQYF. The CDR3 DNA sequence: TGTGCCAGCAGTGACTTACGGGACAGGGGTTACGAGCAGTACTTC.